This T cell receptor (beta chain) emerged from a study of T cells in Graves' hyperthyroidism and ophthalmopathy. The CDR3 is 12 amino acids. Germline loops: CDR1 DFQATT, CDR2 SNEGSKA (reference sequence). J gave up 3 bases and V 3 bases, and 2 bases lay outside the gene matches. The table lists this clonotype with a count of one. Ophthalmopathy patients all had a Clinical Activity Score of at least 3, a NOSPECS grade of at least 4 and disease under 3 months old. Pregnant or lactating patients were excluded, as were those with uncontrolled infection or other autoimmune disease. Thyroid ultrasound, orbital computed tomography, clinical symptoms, and serum thyroxine and TRAb underpinned diagnoses. The source of the PBMCs was 10 ml of fresh peripheral blood. Amplification of TCR beta CDR3 regions was performed using RNA transcripts as template. During a first-round RT-PCR of the TCR CDR3, the HTBI primer set was used. MiXCR was run by TCRdb on the multiplex PCR reads, yielding one entry per CDR3 protein. The sample holds 500,000 to 600,000 distinct CDR3 sequences; about 20% are singletons and the top ten take less than 55%.

The source of this sequence is a man aged 40-49 years with Graves' ophthalmopathy. The chain combines TRBV20-1 with TRBJ2-7; 7 positions agree with TRBD1. The source material was blood. CDR3 amino acids: CSASNRGYEQYF. The CDR3 DNA sequence: TGCAGTGCTAGTAACAGGGGCTACGAGCAGTACTTC.